Listed below are T cell receptor beta chains from one sample, sequenced in a study of blood T cell repertoires in COVID-19. Sequencing was performed with immunoSEQ multiplex PCR; in TCRdb, only in-frame clones are kept and a portion is missing. The sample holds 90,000 to 140,000 clones, roughly 79% seen once. The sample consisted of peripheral blood. The receptors were gathered from a man older than 75 with acute or convalescent COVID-19. Each CDR3 is given with its conserved first and last residue. D genes are given only for firm matches. Expanded clones get a size class; other rows say once, few or many, or leave the size out.

TGTGCCAGTAGTGAGGGAGGCACCTACGAGCAGTACTTC,CASSEGGTYEQYF,once,NA,TRBV19,TRBJ2-7
TGTGCCAGTAGTATGGGCGGGAGTAGCTCTGGGGCCAACGTCCTGACTTTC,CASSMGGSSSGANVLTF,NA,TRBD2,TRBV19,TRBJ2-6
TGTGCCAGCAGCCGCGGACAGGGAAACTATGGCTACACCTTC,CASSRGQGNYGYTF,NA,TRBD1,TRBV28,TRBJ1-2
TGTGCCAGCAGTTACCTTCCGGGACAGGAGCAGTTCTTC,CASSYLPGQEQFF,few,TRBD1,TRBV6-5,TRBJ2-1
TGTGCCAGCAGCTTAGACAGGGACTATGGCTACACCTTC,CASSLDRDYGYTF,NA,NA,TRBV7-9,TRBJ1-2
TGCGCCAGCAGCTTGAGACTAGAGGGCGAGCAGTACTTC,CASSLRLEGEQYF,NA,NA,TRBV5-1,TRBJ2-7
TGTGCCAGCTCACCACGGCAGGGGGAATCTGGGGCCAACGTCCTGACTTTC,CASSPRQGESGANVLTF,NA,TRBD1,TRBV18,TRBJ2-6
TGTGCCAGCAGCGCGAGGACAGGGGGTGGAAACACCATATATTTT,CASSARTGGGNTIYF,few,TRBD1,TRBV9,TRBJ1-3
TGTGCCTGGAGTGCGGGACAGGTGAATCAGCCCCAGCATTTT,CAWSAGQVNQPQHF,NA,TRBD1,TRBV30,TRBJ1-5
TGCGCCAGCAGAAGCCGGGACAGATACACAGATACGCAGTATTTT,CASRSRDRYTDTQYF,NA,TRBD1,TRBV5-1,TRBJ2-3
TGTGCCACCAGTGATTTGTGGGGACAGGGAACAGATACGCAGTATTTT,CATSDLWGQGTDTQYF,NA,TRBD1,TRBV24-1,TRBJ2-3
TGTGCCAGCACCAGAGACAGGGGGGTGTTTTTT,CASTRDRGVFF,NA,TRBD1,TRBV28,TRBJ2-2
TGTGCCAGCAGTCAACAGGCCCCCTACGAGCAGTACTTC,CASSQQAPYEQYF,NA,NA,TRBV12-3/TRBV12-4,TRBJ2-7
TGCAGCGTCGGGGAGAGGGTGAACACTGAAGCTTTCTTT,CSVGERVNTEAFF,NA,NA,TRBV29-1,TRBJ1-1
TGTGCCAGCAGTGAAACGGGTAGAGACACTGAAGCTTTCTTT,CASSETGRDTEAFF,NA,NA,TRBV25-1,TRBJ1-1
TGTGCCAGCAGCGTTACTAGCGGGAGCACAGATACGCAGTATTTT,CASSVTSGSTDTQYF,NA,TRBD2,TRBV6-2/TRBV6-3,TRBJ2-3
TGTGCCAGCTCACTTCAGCGGGAGTTAGGCGGGGAGCTGTTTTTT,CASSLQRELGGELFF,NA,TRBD2,TRBV18,TRBJ2-2
TGTGCCAGCAGCTTAGCGACAGGACTGGGTGAAAAACTGTTTTTT,CASSLATGLGEKLFF,NA,NA,TRBV7-9,TRBJ1-4
TGTGCCAGCTCTCCGGAAGGGACAGTCCTGCTTGGGGAGCTGTTTTTT,CASSPEGTVLLGELFF,once,TRBD1,TRBV18,TRBJ2-2
TGCGCCAGCAGCTCGGGGGCTAGCGGGCCAGGGGTATCCGAGCAGTACTTC,CASSSGASGPGVSEQYF,NA,TRBD2,TRBV5-1,TRBJ2-7
TGTGCCAGCAGCGTAGTAGGGACTTCTGGCTACACCTTC,CASSVVGTSGYTF,NA,NA,TRBV9,TRBJ1-2
TGTGCCTGGAGTGTACATTATGTAGGGGTCAACAATCAGCCCCAGCATTTT,CAWSVHYVGVNNQPQHF,NA,NA,TRBV30,TRBJ1-5
TGTGCCAGCAGTGCCTACATGACAGGGTCCATCACAGATACGCAGTATTTT,CASSAYMTGSITDTQYF,NA,TRBD1,TRBV6-1,TRBJ2-3
TGTGCCAGCAGTGAAGAGAGGATTACTAACTATGGCTACACCTTC,CASSEERITNYGYTF,NA,NA,TRBV25-1,TRBJ1-2
TGTGCCAGCAGCCGGACTAGCGGGGTGACCTACGAGCAGTACTTC,CASSRTSGVTYEQYF,NA,TRBD2,TRBV28,TRBJ2-7
TGTGCCAGCAGTGATCAGACAGGATACTATGGCTACACCTTC,CASSDQTGYYGYTF,NA,NA,TRBV28,TRBJ1-2
TGTGCCAGCAGTGAAGCGACGGGGGGCAAGACCCAGTACTTC,CASSEATGGKTQYF,NA,NA,TRBV2,TRBJ2-5
TGTGCCAGCAGCTTAGCCAGTCACAATGAGCAGTTCTTC,CASSLASHNEQFF,NA,NA,TRBV7-9,TRBJ2-1
TGCAGCGTTTCGTCCGGGAGTCAGGAGACCCAGTACTTC,CSVSSGSQETQYF,NA,NA,TRBV29-1,TRBJ2-5
TGTGCCAGCAGTTTGAAAGGGGTGGGTAATGAAAAACTGTTTTTT,CASSLKGVGNEKLFF,NA,NA,TRBV28,TRBJ1-4
TGTGCCAGCAGTTACTCGGTTGTGACAGGCTCACCCCTCCACTTT,CASSYSVVTGSPLHF,once,NA,TRBV6-2/TRBV6-3,TRBJ1-6
TGCGCCAGCAGTGAGGGGAGTGGAATGAGCACTGAAGCTTTCTTT,CASSEGSGMSTEAFF,few,NA,TRBV10-1,TRBJ1-1
TGTGCCAGCAGCCCCCAAGTCCGGGGGGCTGGGGCCAACGTCCTGACTTTC,CASSPQVRGAGANVLTF,NA,TRBD2,TRBV9,TRBJ2-6
TGTGCCAGCAGCTCCCCCGGAGTGGATGAGCAGTTCTTC,CASSSPGVDEQFF,NA,NA,TRBV11-2,TRBJ2-1
TGTGCCAGCAGTTCCAACAGGGGCCAGGGAGTGGAGCAGTACTTC,CASSSNRGQGVEQYF,NA,TRBD1,TRBV6-6,TRBJ2-7
TGTGCCAGCTCAGGGGGGACTAGCGGAAAAGAGACCCAGTACTTC,CASSGGTSGKETQYF,NA,TRBD2,TRBV18,TRBJ2-5
TGCAGCGTTAAGGGACAGGGGTTATTCGGCTACACCTTC,CSVKGQGLFGYTF,NA,TRBD1,TRBV29-1,TRBJ1-2
TGCGCCAGCAGCCTCTCGGGACTAGGTAAATTCTTC,CASSLSGLGKFF,NA,TRBD2,TRBV5-1,TRBJ2-1
TGTGCCAGCAGCTTAGCGGGTTCCAGGGGGATTGAAAAACTGTTTTTT,CASSLAGSRGIEKLFF,once,TRBD1,TRBV7-8,TRBJ1-4
TGTGCCAGCAGCTTAGCGCTGACGTCCGGGGATCAGCCCCAGCATTTT,CASSLALTSGDQPQHF,NA,NA,TRBV7-8,TRBJ1-5
TGTGCCAGCAGACCGGGACAGGGAAAAGTCGGGGAGCTGTTTTTT,CASRPGQGKVGELFF,NA,TRBD1,TRBV6-4,TRBJ2-2